A selection of T cell receptor beta chains follows, all from one sample in a study of blood T cells in healthy people across ages. TCRdb reprocessed the 5' RACE reads with MiXCR, giving one entry per CDR3 protein. The table lists about 780,000 distinct CDR3 sequences, 46% of them singletons. The specimen sequenced was blood. The receptors shown here come from an elderly man in good health. CDR3s include the opening cysteine and the closing phenylalanine or tryptophan. A D gene is named only where the DNA matches it firmly. Some rows mark clone size as missing; the rest say once, few, many or name a class of expanded clone.

cdr3_nt: TGTGCCAGCAGTCGGGGGCTCGCCCACTATGGCTACACCTTC
cdr3_aa: CASSRGLAHYGYTF
d_call: .
clone_size: .
j_call: TRBJ1-2
v_call: TRBV12-3/TRBV12-4

cdr3_nt: TGCGCCAGCAGCTTGACGGGAGCTGAGGAGACCCAGTACTTC
cdr3_aa: CASSLTGAEETQYF
d_call: .
clone_size: once
j_call: TRBJ2-5
v_call: TRBV5-1

cdr3_nt: TGTGCCAGCAGCGCACAACAGGGGGCCGATGATACGCAGTATTTT
cdr3_aa: CASSAQQGADDTQYF
d_call: TRBD1
clone_size: few
j_call: TRBJ2-3
v_call: TRBV9

cdr3_nt: TGTGCCAGCAGCTTCCAGCTAAGCTCCTACGAGCAGTACTTC
cdr3_aa: CASSFQLSSYEQYF
d_call: .
clone_size: .
j_call: TRBJ2-7
v_call: TRBV7-2

cdr3_nt: TGTGCCAACGGCCCGGACGAGAGGGGACCCCTCCACTTT
cdr3_aa: CANGPDERGPLHF
d_call: .
clone_size: .
j_call: TRBJ1-6
v_call: TRBV12-3/TRBV12-4

cdr3_nt: TGTGCCAGCAGCTCAGAACCGGGACAGGGGTCCGAGCAGTACTTC
cdr3_aa: CASSSEPGQGSEQYF
d_call: TRBD1
clone_size: .
j_call: TRBJ2-7
v_call: TRBV7-2

cdr3_nt: TGCAGTGCCATAGCGGGAGGGCCAATGAATGAGCAGTTCTTC
cdr3_aa: CSAIAGGPMNEQFF
d_call: TRBD2
clone_size: .
j_call: TRBJ2-1
v_call: TRBV20-1

cdr3_nt: TGCGCCAGCAGCCAAATGTCCTCCTACGAGCAGTACTTC
cdr3_aa: CASSQMSSYEQYF
d_call: .
clone_size: few
j_call: TRBJ2-7
v_call: TRBV4-1

cdr3_nt: TGTGCCAGCAGCGGGACAGGGGGCATGGGCACTGAAGCTTTCTTT
cdr3_aa: CASSGTGGMGTEAFF
d_call: TRBD1
clone_size: once
j_call: TRBJ1-1
v_call: TRBV7-9

cdr3_nt: TGTGCCAGCAGCTTAGGGTCCGTGGGGGCGTTCACCCGGGGGGTCCGCCAAGAGACCCAGTACTTC
cdr3_aa: CASSLGSVGAFTRGVRQETQYF
d_call: .
clone_size: .
j_call: TRBJ2-5
v_call: TRBV7-8

cdr3_nt: TGTGCCAGCAGGGGCCGAGGGCAAGAGACCCAGTACTTC
cdr3_aa: CASRGRGQETQYF
d_call: .
clone_size: few
j_call: TRBJ2-5
v_call: TRBV12-3/TRBV12-4

cdr3_nt: TGTGCCATCACCGCGACTAGCGGGAAATTCTACAATGAGCAGTACTTC
cdr3_aa: CAITATSGKFYNEQYF
d_call: TRBD2
clone_size: few
j_call: TRBJ2-5
v_call: TRBV10-3

cdr3_nt: TGTGCCAGCAGCTTAGACCCTGGGACTGAAGCTTTCTTT
cdr3_aa: CASSLDPGTEAFF
d_call: .
clone_size: few
j_call: TRBJ1-1
v_call: TRBV7-2

cdr3_nt: TGTGCCACCAGCCCACGGACTAGCGGAACCCGGTGGGGCACAGATACGCAGTATTTT
cdr3_aa: CATSPRTSGTRWGTDTQYF
d_call: TRBD2
clone_size: many
j_call: TRBJ2-3
v_call: TRBV15

cdr3_nt: TGTGCCAGCAGTTTAGGACAGGGGGTCGGTGATACGCAGTATTTT
cdr3_aa: CASSLGQGVGDTQYF
d_call: TRBD1
clone_size: few
j_call: TRBJ2-3
v_call: TRBV2

cdr3_nt: TGTGCCAGCAGCCAAGAGATTGCAGGGAAAGTCAACTATGGCTACACCTTC
cdr3_aa: CASSQEIAGKVNYGYTF
d_call: .
clone_size: .
j_call: TRBJ1-2
v_call: TRBV3-1

cdr3_nt: TGCGCCAGCAGCTTAATGAGGCACAATGAGCAGTTCTTC
cdr3_aa: CASSLMRHNEQFF
d_call: .
clone_size: .
j_call: TRBJ2-1
v_call: TRBV5-1

cdr3_nt: TGTGCCAGCAGTGAACAGGGGAGCCACGAGCAGTACTTC
cdr3_aa: CASSEQGSHEQYF
d_call: .
clone_size: .
j_call: TRBJ2-7
v_call: TRBV2

cdr3_nt: TGCGCCAGCAGCCGATTTGTGGCGGGAGTTTCAGATACGCAGTATTTT
cdr3_aa: CASSRFVAGVSDTQYF
d_call: TRBD2
clone_size: .
j_call: TRBJ2-3
v_call: TRBV4-1

cdr3_nt: TGCAGTGCTAGTCCAAGACTAGCGGGACACTACAATGAGCAGTACTTC
cdr3_aa: CSASPRLAGHYNEQYF
d_call: TRBD2
clone_size: .
j_call: TRBJ2-7
v_call: TRBV20-1

cdr3_nt: TGTGCCAGCAGTGACAGACTAGCGGGAGTGGGCGAGCAGTTCTTC
cdr3_aa: CASSDRLAGVGEQFF
d_call: TRBD2
clone_size: few
j_call: TRBJ2-1
v_call: TRBV6-4

cdr3_nt: TGTGCCAGCAGCTTAGACGGCGGTAACTATGGCTACACCTTC
cdr3_aa: CASSLDGGNYGYTF
d_call: .
clone_size: .
j_call: TRBJ1-2
v_call: TRBV7-2

cdr3_nt: TGTGCCAGCCTACGGGGGTGGAACACCGGGGAGCTGTTTTTT
cdr3_aa: CASLRGWNTGELFF
d_call: .
clone_size: .
j_call: TRBJ2-2
v_call: TRBV11-2

cdr3_nt: TGCAGCGTATCAGACAGTTACAATGAGCAGTTCTTC
cdr3_aa: CSVSDSYNEQFF
d_call: .
clone_size: few
j_call: TRBJ2-1
v_call: TRBV29-1

cdr3_nt: TGTGCCAGCAGTTTTAGTGGGACAGGGGCCACAGATACGCAGTATTTT
cdr3_aa: CASSFSGTGATDTQYF
d_call: TRBD1
clone_size: .
j_call: TRBJ2-3
v_call: TRBV12-3/TRBV12-4

cdr3_nt: TGTGCCAGCAGCCTAGCGGGAGTCCCCTACAATGAGCAGTTCTTC
cdr3_aa: CASSLAGVPYNEQFF
d_call: TRBD2
clone_size: few
j_call: TRBJ2-1
v_call: TRBV3-1

cdr3_nt: TGTGCCAGCAGAACCCCGGGGGGGGTCAAGTACTTC
cdr3_aa: CASRTPGGVKYF
d_call: TRBD2
clone_size: .
j_call: TRBJ2-7
v_call: TRBV6-2/TRBV6-3

cdr3_nt: TGTGCCAGCAGCTTAGCTTATGGGGTGAACTATGGCTACACCTTC
cdr3_aa: CASSLAYGVNYGYTF
d_call: .
clone_size: .
j_call: TRBJ1-2
v_call: TRBV11-2

cdr3_nt: TGTGCCAGCAGTCCCCACAGATTAGCGGGAAACTATAATGAGCAGTTCTTC
cdr3_aa: CASSPHRLAGNYNEQFF
d_call: TRBD2
clone_size: .
j_call: TRBJ2-1
v_call: TRBV28

cdr3_nt: TGCAGCGTTGAAAACAGGGGAAGAACCGGGGAGCTGTTTTTT
cdr3_aa: CSVENRGRTGELFF
d_call: TRBD1
clone_size: .
j_call: TRBJ2-2
v_call: TRBV29-1

cdr3_nt: TGTGCCAGCAGCTTCCTGGGACAGTTGTACTTC
cdr3_aa: CASSFLGQLYF
d_call: TRBD1
clone_size: .
j_call: TRBJ2-5
v_call: TRBV7-9

cdr3_nt: TGTGCCAGCAGCCCGACAGGGGCAGGGGAGACCCAGTACTTC
cdr3_aa: CASSPTGAGETQYF
d_call: TRBD1
clone_size: many
j_call: TRBJ2-5
v_call: TRBV12-3/TRBV12-4